The 18 T cell receptor beta chains below all came from one sample that was sequenced in a study of blood T cell repertoires in COVID-19. TCRdb keeps only in-frame clones here, not all; method: immunoSEQ multiplex PCR. The sample holds 350,000 to 450,000 clones, around 84% seen once. Input material: peripheral blood. These receptors all come from a woman aged 18-30 years with acute or convalescent COVID-19.

The V call is TRBV9, the J call TRBJ1-3; the match to TRBD1 covers 8 bases. V lost 4 bases to trimming and J lost 0 bases; unmatched junction nucleotides: 3. Germline V gives CDR1 SGDLS, CDR2 YYNGEE. This CDR3 spans 15 amino acids. The CDR3 loop is CASSPGTGSGNTIYF. CDR3 in DNA: TGTGCCAGCAGCCCGGGGACAGGCTCTGGAAACACCATATATTTT.

The V and J genes are TRBV19 and TRBJ2-1; D is undetermined. Germline V gene sequence: CDR1 LNHDA, CDR2 SQIVND (reference sequence). The CDR3 extends over 12 amino acids. Deletions cut 7 bases from V and 4 bases from J, with 8 bases between. CDR3 sequence reads: CASTNRYNEQFF. The CDR3, as DNA: TGTGCCAGTACCAACAGATACAATGAGCAGTTCTTC.

The chain carries TRBV13 and TRBJ2-1, with a weak D call TRBD2 (6 bases). The CDR3 runs to 15 residues. The V gene's germline CDR1 is PRHDT and CDR2 FYEKMQ (reference sequence). V lost 5 bases and J lost 4, with 15 bases in between. For the CDR3, the DNA is TGTGCCAGCAGCCAAGACACGGGGGTTTACAATGAGCAGTTCTTC. Its protein is CASSQDTGVYNEQFF.

This chain joins TRBV11-2 and TRBJ2-1, with 10 bases identical to TRBD2. The CDR3 is made up of 19 amino acids. Trimming at V came to 4 bases and at J to 4 bases, leaving 16 bases not matched to a gene. Germline V gene sequence: CDR1 SGHAT, CDR2 FQNNGV. CDR3 DNA sequence: TGTGCCAGCAGCTGGACTGCCGGGACTAGCGTAGACACATACAATGAGCAGTTCTTC. As protein: CASSWTAGTSVDTYNEQFF.

This clone was recorded once. The rearrangement links TRBV5-8 to TRBJ1-5; D is perhaps TRBD1 (5 bases). The CDR3 is 16 residues long. V was cut by 1 base and J by 3 bases, with 14 bases left in between. Germline CDR1 SGHTS, CDR2 YDEGEE. CDR3 in DNA: TGTGCCAGCAGCTTGAGGGCGGGACGGTACAATCAGCCCCAGCATTTT. Translating it yields CASSLRAGRYNQPQHF.

The chain recombines TRBV28 with TRBJ2-7; possibly TRBD1 for D (6 bases). V lost 2 bases, J lost 2 bases, and 16 bases lay in between. The length of the CDR3 is 16 residues. Germline CDR1 MDHEN, CDR2 SYDVKM. As DNA, the CDR3 is TGTGCCAGCAGTTTAACAACAGGGTGGTGGGCCTACGAGCAGTACTTC. Its translation: CASSLTTGWWAYEQYF.

This clone showed up just a few times. The V and J genes are TRBV3-1 (or the pseudogene TRBV3-2) and TRBJ1-3; TRBD1 matches 11 bases. Germline CDR1 and CDR2: LGHDT and YNNKEL (reference sequence). The CDR3 loop spans 15 amino acids. Trimming cost V 2 bases and J 10 bases; bases outside gene matches: 7. The CDR3 protein is CASSQLDRGPDTIYF. The CDR3 DNA follows: TGTGCCAGCAGCCAACTGGACAGGGGGCCAGATACCATATATTTT.

The chain has TRBV5-1 and TRBJ2-2, with D possibly being TRBD2 (5 bases). This CDR3 comprises 15 residues. The germline CDR1 and CDR2 sequences are SGHRS and YFSETQ. The V gene lost 3 bases and the J gene lost 7 bases, with 16 bases spanning the gap. The CDR3 DNA follows: TGCGCCAGCAGCTCAGATGACCTGAGCGGCGGGGAGCTGTTTTTT. This translates into CASSSDDLSGGELFF.

The gene calls are TRBV2 and TRBJ2-5, with D possibly being TRBD2 (7 bases). Germline V gene sequence: CDR1 SNHLY, CDR2 FYNNEI. The V gene lost 5 bases and the J gene lost 2 bases, with 15 bases spanning the gap. This CDR3 comprises 15 residues. As DNA, the CDR3 is TGTGCCAGCAGTCCCCAGGAGGGGGGGCAAGAGACCCAGTACTTC. This gives the protein CASSPQEGGQETQYF.

The rearrangement links TRBV10-3 to TRBJ2-1; TRBD2 matches 9 bases. Trimming at V came to 6 bases and at J to 4 bases, leaving 10 bases not matched to a gene. Germline CDR1 is ENHRY and CDR2 is SYGVKD. The CDR3 sequence is 16 residues long. CDR3 sequence: CAISGSPTSGYNEQFF. The CDR3 DNA reads TGTGCCATCAGCGGTTCCCCGACTAGCGGATACAATGAGCAGTTCTTC.

This chain connects TRBV4-2 to TRBJ2-7, with TRBD2 matching over 7 bases. The germline V gene encodes CDR1 LGHNA and CDR2 YNFKEQ. This CDR3 contains 16 residues. V shed 2 bases, J shed 4 bases, and the junction held 11 bases outside the gene matches. CDR3 in DNA: TGTGCCAGCAGCCAAAGGCTAGCGGAGCCTGGGTACGAGCAGTACTTC. Translation: CASSQRLAEPGYEQYF.

The chain employs TRBV27 and TRBJ2-1; TRBD2 is a possible D gene (6 bases). The CDR3 extends over 18 amino acids. CDR1 and CDR2 from the germline V gene are MNHEY and SMNVEV (reference sequence). Trimming stripped 2 bases from V and 4 bases from J, with 21 bases between. The CDR3 nucleotides read TGTGCCAGCAGTTTAAGTAGGCTGCTCTCGGGGGAATACAATGAGCAGTTCTTC. It codes for CASSLSRLLSGEYNEQFF.

The J gene is TRBJ2-5, the V gene TRBV3-1 (or the pseudogene TRBV3-2); weak D call: TRBD2 (6 bases). V was clipped by 1 base and J by 1 base, with 10 bases between them. Germline CDR1 and CDR2: LGHDT and YNNKEL (reference sequence). The CDR3 length is 15 residues. In DNA form, the CDR3 reads TGTGCCAGCAGCCAAGGACTAGTGCCCCAAGAGACCCAGTACTTC. Translation: CASSQGLVPQETQYF.

Concerning this clone: An end of the junction does not agree with germline; a read error may underlie this. For the CDR3, the DNA is TGTGCTAGCACCGGGACTAGCGGGGACTACGAGCAGTACTTC. It codes for CASTGTSGDYEQYF. This chain uses TRBV7-9 with TRBJ2-7; 13 bases are a match to TRBD2. The CDR3 consists of 14 residues. The germline V gene has CDR1 SEHNR and CDR2 FQNEAQ (reference sequence).

The J gene is TRBJ2-1, the V gene TRBV7-2; 7 bases align to TRBD2. V was clipped by 6 bases and J by 8 bases; unmatched bases: 13. This CDR3 comprises 15 residues. The germline V gene encodes CDR1 SGHTA and CDR2 FQGNSA. The CDR3 loop is CASSRVRGGRDEQFF. The CDR3 region has the DNA TGTGCCAGCAGTCGCGTCCGGGGAGGGCGCGATGAGCAGTTCTTC.

J is TRBJ2-2 and V is TRBV6-5, with 9 bases aligning to TRBD2. This CDR3 contains 16 residues. J gave up 0 bases and V 4 bases, and 3 bases lay outside the gene matches. CDR1 MNHEY and CDR2 SVGAGI come from the germline V gene. The CDR3 region has the DNA TGTGCCAGCAGTTTTGGCGGGGGGGCGAACACCGGGGAGCTGTTTTTT. Translating it yields CASSFGGGANTGELFF.

This clone appeared a single time. Other DNA sequences in the same sample also yield this CDR3. This rearrangement joins TRBV5-1 to TRBJ2-3; 7 positions match TRBD2. CDR1 is SGHRS, CDR2 YFSETQ, per germline. The CDR3 spans 14 residues. With V trimmed by 4 bases and J by 2 bases, 4 bases remained unmatched. The CDR3 spells CASSPGTITDTQYF. The CDR3 nucleotides are TGCGCCAGCAGCCCCGGGACTATCACAGATACGCAGTATTTT.

This clone was counted only a few times. V gene TRBV21-1 combines with J gene TRBJ2-1; TRBD2 is taken as the D call from the table, unchecked against the DNA. TRBV21-1 is tagged as a pseudogene. The CDR3 has 15 amino acids. The CDR3 sequence is CASSKQLAVNNEQFF. CDR3 DNA: TGTGCCAGCAGCAAACAACTAGCGGTGAACAATGAGCAGTTCTTC.